The 10 T cell receptor beta chains listed next were all sequenced from one sample in a study of B cell selection in AIRE deficiency. The regulatory T cell sort gate was CD4+CD25hiCD127low/negative. The data were produced by immunoSEQ multiplex PCR, yet TCRdb's version contains in-frame clones alone and is incomplete. In the table there are tens of thousands of clones, approximately 94% of which are singletons. The sample comprised Tregs sorted from PBMCs. Receptors were obtained from a human donor with AIRE deficiency.

This clone occurred once. The chain carries TRBV6-1 and TRBJ1-2; 7 bases map to TRBD1. The CDR3 consists of 14 residues. J lost 6 bases, V lost 8 bases, and 12 bases had no gene match. Germline V gene data show CDR1 as MNHNS and CDR2 as SASEGT. This chain's CDR3 is CASSIRDRFDGYTF. CDR3 sequence (DNA): TGTGCCAGCTCAATACGGGACAGATTTGATGGCTACACCTTC.

Here the CDR3 DNA reads TGTGCCATCATGAGGGGACCGGGGGACACTGAAGCTTTCTTT. Encoded protein: CAIMRGPGDTEAFF. The chain is built from TRBV10-3 and TRBJ1-1, with a weak D call TRBD1 (5 bases). The CDR3 is made up of 14 amino acids. The germline V gene encodes CDR1 ENHRY and CDR2 SYGVKD. V lost 7 bases and J lost 3, with 15 bases in between.

The J gene is TRBJ2-3, the V gene TRBV28; no clear D. The V end lost 5 bases, the J end lost 7 bases, and 7 bases lay between the germline ends. CDR3 length: 11 residues. Germline V gene lookup returns CDR1 MDHEN and CDR2 SYDVKM. CDR3: CASSVRYTQYF. In nucleotides, the CDR3 is TGTGCCAGCAGTGTCCGGTATACGCAGTATTTT.

As concerns this clone: The same CDR3 also results from other DNA sequences found in this sample. V usage is TRBV11-1 and J usage is TRBJ2-2, with unresolved D. Trimming pared 6 bases from V and 3 bases from J, leaving 11 bases between. Germline loops: CDR1 SGHAT, CDR2 FQDESV (reference sequence). The CDR3 totals 14 residues. DNA for the CDR3: TGTGCCAGCAGTTACGACACCGACACCGGGGAGCTGTTTTTT. It codes for CASSYDTDTGELFF.

This clone came up once. This chain joins TRBV28 and TRBJ1-2; 7 nucleotides match TRBD1. The V segment lost 3 bases and the J segment 0 bases; nucleotides outside the gene matches: 13. The CDR3 contains 18 residues. Germline CDR1 MDHEN, CDR2 SYDVKM. CDR3 in amino acids: CASSFPTGVPLSNYGYTF. The CDR3 DNA follows: TGTGCCAGCAGTTTCCCCACAGGGGTCCCCCTCTCTAACTATGGCTACACCTTC.

V gene TRBV28 combines with J gene TRBJ2-3; 8 bases align to TRBD2. J lost 2 bases, V lost 3 bases, and 7 bases had no gene match. Germline values: CDR1 MDHEN, CDR2 SYDVKM. The CDR3 has 16 residues. CDR3 in amino acids: CASSLERGHYTDTQYF. CDR3 nucleotides: TGTGCCAGCAGTTTGGAGCGGGGGCATTACACAGATACGCAGTATTTT.

The V call is TRBV6-5, the J call TRBJ2-7, with 8 bases identical to TRBD2. Germline CDR1 reads MNHEY; CDR2 reads SVGAGI. V gave up 4 bases and J gave up 0 bases; unmatched junction bases: 8. The CDR3 is 16 residues long. CDR3 coding DNA: TGTGCCAGCAGTTTGATTAGCGGGACCTACTCCTACGAGCAGTACTTC. This codes for CASSLISGTYSYEQYF.

This CDR3 is CASSRAMIVGHEQYF. CDR3 nucleotides: TGTGCCAGCAGCCGCGCCATGATCGTGGGACACGAGCAGTACTTC. The chain recombines TRBV7-2 with TRBJ2-7; D may match TRBD1 or TRBD2 (5 bases each). The length of the CDR3 is 15 residues. Germline V lookup: CDR1 SGHTA, CDR2 FQGNSA. The V end was cut by 5 bases, the J end by 5 bases, with 19 bases between.

The rearrangement links TRBV11-3 to TRBJ2-3; TRBD1 matches at 7 bases. J was trimmed by 4 bases and V by 6 bases; bases with no gene match: 10. The CDR3 covers 15 residues. Germline V gene lookup returns CDR1 SGHNT and CDR2 YENEEA. The CDR3 is CASRQGDTSADTQYF. The CDR3 DNA sequence: TGTGCCAGCAGGCAGGGGGACACCTCAGCAGATACGCAGTATTTT.

The chain links TRBV2 to TRBJ2-5, with no clear D. Germline-derived CDR1 and CDR2 are SNHLY and FYNNEI. Trimming removed 6 bases at V and 4 bases at J, with 6 bases between. This CDR3 is 11 amino acids long. CDR3 region: CASRALETQYF. CDR3 DNA: TGTGCCAGCAGGGCACTAGAGACCCAGTACTTC. Using reference TRBV2 and TRBJ2-5 for the parts outside the CDR3, the full variable domain is EPEVTQTPSHQVTQMGQEVILRCVPISNHLYFYWYRQILGQKVEFLVSFYNNEISEKSEIFDDQFSVERPDGSNFTLKIRSTKLEDSAMYFCASRALETQYFGPGTRLLVL.